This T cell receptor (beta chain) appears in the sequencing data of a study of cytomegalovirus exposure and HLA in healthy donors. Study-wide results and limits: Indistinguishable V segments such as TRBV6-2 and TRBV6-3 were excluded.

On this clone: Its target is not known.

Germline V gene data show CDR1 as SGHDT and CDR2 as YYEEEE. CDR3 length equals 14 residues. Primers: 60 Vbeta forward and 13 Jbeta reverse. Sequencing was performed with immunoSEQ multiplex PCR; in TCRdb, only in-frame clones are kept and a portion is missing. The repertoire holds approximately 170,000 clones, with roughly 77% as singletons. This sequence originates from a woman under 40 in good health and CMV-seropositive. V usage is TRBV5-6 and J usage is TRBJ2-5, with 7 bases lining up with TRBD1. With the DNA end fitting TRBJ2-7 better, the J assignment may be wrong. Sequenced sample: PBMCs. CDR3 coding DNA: TGTGCCAGCAGCTATAGGGACAGCTCCTACGAGCAGTACTTC. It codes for CASSYRDSSYEQYF.